One and the same sample provided the 5 T cell receptor beta chains below, sequenced in a study of Graves' ophthalmopathy and Graves' hyperthyroidism. Amplified material comprised TCR beta CDR3 regions derived from RNA transcripts. HTBI-primed first-round RT-PCR preceded second-round multiplex PCR. TCRdb independently ran MiXCR on the multiplex PCR reads; one entry per CDR3 protein. Of hundreds of thousands of distinct CDR3 sequences listed, 35% to 45% are singletons. Sequencing used peripheral blood. Every receptor here comes from an adult man with Graves' ophthalmopathy.

The genes are TRBV7-3 and TRBJ2-7, with 11 bases identical to TRBD2. Germline CDR1 reads SGHTA; CDR2 reads FQGTGA. V lost 2 bases, J lost 2 bases, and 14 bases stayed unmatched. CDR3 size: 19 residues. The CDR3 region has the DNA TGTGCCAGCAGCTTAGGGGCCCTGGCCACTAGCGGGAGTACCTACGAGCAGTACTTC. Its translation: CASSLGALATSGSTYEQYF.

The V call is TRBV15, the J call TRBJ1-2; TRBD1 aligns across 7 bases. The V gene end was trimmed by 3 bases and the J gene end by 8 bases; junction bases not matched to a gene: 12. Germline V CDR1 and CDR2: LNHNV, YYDKDF (reference sequence). The CDR3 runs to 15 residues. For the CDR3, the DNA is TGTGCCACCAGCAGTGAGGTGCAGGGGGACGGCGGCTACACCTTC. It specifies CATSSEVQGDGGYTF.

In its sample, this clonotype was seen many times. The chain uses TRBV15 and TRBJ2-2, with TRBD2 matching over 12 bases. V trimming: 9 bases; J trimming: 6 bases; junction bases outside the gene matches: 5. Germline CDR1 reads LNHNV; CDR2 reads YYDKDF (reference sequence). The CDR3 has 14 amino acids. This CDR3 reads CATRLAGVPGELFF. The CDR3, as DNA: TGTGCCACTAGACTAGCGGGAGTGCCCGGGGAGCTGTTTTTT.

The chain carries TRBV5-1 and TRBJ2-7, with TRBD1 identical over 11 bases. Losses at the gene ends were 5 bases for V and 3 bases for J; bases not matched to a gene: 7. Germline CDR1 and CDR2: SGHRS and YFSETQ. This CDR3 is built from 15 residues. The CDR3 sequence is CASRSTGTGGYEQYV. The CDR3 region has the DNA TGCGCCAGCAGATCTACCGGGACAGGGGGCTACGAGCAGTACGTC.

In this sample, this clonotype turned up many times. This rearrangement joins TRBV9 to TRBJ2-7; D is unclear. V gave up 0 bases and J gave up 1 base, with 11 bases separating them. The germline V gene encodes CDR1 SGDLS and CDR2 YYNGEE. The CDR3 extends over 15 amino acids. The CDR3 region has the DNA TGTGCCAGCAGCGTAGCTGAGACTGCGTCCTACGAGCAGTACTTC. Translated: CASSVAETASYEQYF.